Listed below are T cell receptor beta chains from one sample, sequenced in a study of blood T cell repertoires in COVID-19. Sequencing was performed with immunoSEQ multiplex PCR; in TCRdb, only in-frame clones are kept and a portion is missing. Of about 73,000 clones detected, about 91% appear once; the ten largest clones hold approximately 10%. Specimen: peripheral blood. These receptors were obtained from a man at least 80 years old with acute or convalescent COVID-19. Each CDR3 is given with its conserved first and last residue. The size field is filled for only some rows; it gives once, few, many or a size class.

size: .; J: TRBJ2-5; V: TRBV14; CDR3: CASSQDPGETQYF
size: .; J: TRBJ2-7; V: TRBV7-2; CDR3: CASSLIAGTGAIYEQYF
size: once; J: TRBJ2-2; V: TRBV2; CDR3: CASRLQGGTGELFF
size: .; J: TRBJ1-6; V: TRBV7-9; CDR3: CASSLGVYEPLHF
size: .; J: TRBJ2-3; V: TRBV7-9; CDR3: CASSQGLAGGPSTDTQYF
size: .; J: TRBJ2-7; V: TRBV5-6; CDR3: CASSLRGAGWTYEQYF
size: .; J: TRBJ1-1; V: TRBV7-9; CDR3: CANTIYDGDEAFF
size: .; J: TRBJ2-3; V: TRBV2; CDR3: CASSAGGVADTQYF
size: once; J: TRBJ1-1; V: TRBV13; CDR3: CASSPQGGSKAFF
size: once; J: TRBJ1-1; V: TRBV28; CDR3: CASTGVENTEAFF
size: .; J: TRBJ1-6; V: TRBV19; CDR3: CASSQTGGYNSPLHF